Each of the 11 T cell receptor beta chains below was sequenced from the same sample in a study of blood T cell repertoires in COVID-19. This table comes from immunoSEQ multiplex PCR, and its TCRdb copy is limited to in-frame clones, with some not included. The table lists about 210,000 clones, about 83% of them singletons. Source material: peripheral blood. These receptors were obtained from a woman between 45 and 65 years old with active or convalescent COVID-19.

The rearrangement joins TRBV6-5 to TRBJ1-6; tentative D call: TRBD1 (6 bases). Germline lookup yields CDR1 MNHEY and CDR2 SVGAGI. V was cut by 4 bases and J by 5 bases, with 12 bases left in between. This CDR3 contains 15 residues. This CDR3 is CASSSTRGNNSPLHF. For the CDR3, the DNA is TGTGCCAGCAGTTCTACAAGGGGGAATAATTCACCCCTCCACTTT.

This clone showed up just once. V and J are TRBV5-1 and TRBJ1-6; 7 bases align to TRBD1. CDR3 length: 15 amino acids. Germline V CDR1 and CDR2: SGHRS, YFSETQ. Trimming cost V 3 bases and J 6 bases; bases outside gene matches: 6. CDR3 loop: CASSSGTASNSPLHF. CDR3 coding DNA: TGCGCCAGCAGCTCAGGGACAGCTAGTAATTCACCCCTCCACTTT.

V and J are TRBV5-1 and TRBJ2-3, with TRBD2 identical over 10 bases. This CDR3 comprises 16 residues. J was trimmed by 1 base and V by 2 bases; bases with no gene match: 4. CDR1 and CDR2 from the germline V gene are SGHRS and YFSETQ. Here the CDR3 reads CASSFLAGAGTDTQYF. DNA for the CDR3: TGCGCCAGCAGCTTCCTAGCGGGGGCTGGCACAGATACGCAGTATTTT.

The J gene is TRBJ2-3, the V gene TRBV10-3; 9 bases fit TRBD1. CDR1 is ENHRY, CDR2 SYGVKD, per germline. Losses at the gene ends were 4 bases for V and 1 base for J; bases not matched to a gene: 6. The CDR3 extends over 16 amino acids. The CDR3 nucleotides read TGTGCCATCAGTGCCGGGGACAGGGAACGCACAGATACGCAGTATTTT. Its protein product is CAISAGDRERTDTQYF.

The rearrangement links TRBV15 to TRBJ2-5; D is possibly TRBD1 (6 bases). Trimming removed 4 bases at V and 1 base at J, with 10 bases between. The V gene's germline CDR1 is LNHNV and CDR2 YYDKDF (reference sequence). CDR3 length: 14 residues. The CDR3 DNA follows: TGTGCCACCAGCACCTCGACAGGCCAAGAGACCCAGTACTTC. Its protein product is CATSTSTGQETQYF.

The rearrangement links TRBV28 to TRBJ2-7; 8 nucleotides line up with TRBD2. Germline loops: CDR1 MDHEN, CDR2 SYDVKM. J gave up 6 bases and V 6 bases, and 7 bases lay outside the gene matches. The CDR3 covers 13 residues. The DNA for the CDR3 is TGTGCCAGCAGCGGAGGGACTAGAGTCGAGCAGTACGTC. Its protein product is CASSGGTRVEQYV.

V usage is TRBV9 and J usage is TRBJ2-1, with 7 bases that match TRBD1. Germline trimming cut 1 base from V and 3 bases from J; bases unmatched to any gene: 4. The CDR3 consists of 15 residues. The germline CDR1 and CDR2 sequences are SGDLS and YYNGEE. Here the CDR3 DNA reads TGTGCCAGCAGCGTAATGACAGGGCACTACAATGAGCAGTTCTTC. Protein: CASSVMTGHYNEQFF.

CDR3 region: CASSQERLAGYEQYF. The CDR3, as DNA: TGTGCCAGCAGCCAAGAGCGCCTAGCGGGATACGAGCAGTACTTC. The chain employs TRBV4-2 and TRBJ2-7, with 9 bases that match TRBD2. The CDR3 consists of 15 residues. Per germline, CDR1 LGHNA and CDR2 YNFKEQ. The V gene end was trimmed by 0 bases and the J gene end by 4 bases; junction bases not matched to a gene: 4.

This sequence joins TRBV11-2 and TRBJ2-5, with a weak D call TRBD1 (6 bases). The CDR3 length is 14 residues. V was trimmed by 5 bases and J by 2 bases, leaving 12 bases between them. Germline V CDR1 and CDR2: SGHAT, FQNNGV. CDR3 protein: CASSPPGAQETQYF. The CDR3 DNA reads as TGTGCCAGCAGCCCCCCAGGGGCTCAAGAGACCCAGTACTTC.

The V gene is TRBV28, the J gene TRBJ1-1; D gene ambiguous. The V end lost 7 bases, the J end lost 6 bases, and 15 bases lay between the germline ends. Germline V gene lookup returns CDR1 MDHEN and CDR2 SYDVKM. The CDR3 runs to 13 residues. CDR3 DNA sequence: TGTGCCAGCATGGAGGGTCTCTCGGCTGAAGCTTTCTTT. Its translation: CASMEGLSAEAFF.

This chain joins TRBV5-1 and TRBJ1-4, with TRBD1 matching over 9 bases. CDR1 SGHRS and CDR2 YFSETQ come from the germline V gene. CDR3 length: 14 residues. The V and J ends lost 3 bases and 6 bases, in that order; junction bases with no gene match: 3. In DNA, the CDR3 is TGCGCCAGCAGCTCCCGGACAGGGGATGAAAAACTGTTTTTT. This gives the protein CASSSRTGDEKLFF.